This T cell receptor (beta chain) stems from a study of blood T cell repertoires in COVID-19. Background on the study: There were acute and convalescent COVID-19 samples, and they came from the United States, Italy and Spain. Nucleic acid was either cDNA or gDNA, and it came from T cells, B-cell-depleted T cells, or PBMCs.

J was trimmed by 2 bases and V by 5 bases; bases with no gene match: 11. The CDR3 contains 16 residues. Germline CDR1 is SEHNR and CDR2 is FQNEAQ (reference sequence). Original handling: Estimates of nucleated cell counts were drawn from the amplification of reference gene primers. Using immunoSEQ multiplex PCR, the repertoire was profiled, and TCRdb retains in-frame clones only, with some absent. Clone size and the V and J calls come from that table; the DNA yielded D and trimming. The repertoire has 35,000 to 55,000 clones, around 83% of them found once; the top ten carry approximately 13%. The TCR sequence derives from a woman aged 70 to 79 in a cohort sampled during active COVID-19. Sequences were obtained from peripheral blood. The V and J genes are TRBV7-9 and TRBJ1-2, with 7 positions matching TRBD1. CDR3: CASSPGGTVGNYGYTF. The CDR3 nucleotides read TGTGCCAGCAGCCCCGGAGGGACAGTGGGGAACTATGGCTACACCTTC.